This T cell receptor beta chain stems from a study of T-cell reconstitution after alpha-beta-depleted transplantation in children. Preparation of the TCRbeta library was carried out with unique molecular identifiers. TCRdb independently ran MiXCR on the PCR reads; one entry per CDR3 protein. Of approximately 1,000,000 distinct CDR3 sequences in the sample, about 30% were seen once. This clonotype was seen more than once but under ten times. Its specificity is unknown. Points from the study as a whole: When one year had passed after transplant, most T-cell counts and diversity came from newly produced T cells.

Germline V gives CDR1 KGHSH, CDR2 LQKENI. The CDR3 loop spans 12 amino acids. Trimming removed 6 bases from V and 3 bases from J, with 8 bases in between. This TCR derives from a boy under two years old who had a stem cell transplant for SCID, so the T cells may come from the graft donor. Sample: PBMCs, mostly from graft donor cells, taken 360 days after TCRalphabeta/CD19-depleted stem cell transplant. The chain combines TRBV18 with TRBJ2-5; D unresolved. CDR3 in amino acids: CASSRLEETQYF. CDR3 nucleotide sequence: TGTGCCAGCTCTCGCCTAGAAGAGACCCAGTACTTC.